These 27 T cell receptor beta chains came from one sample sequenced in a study of blood T cell repertoires in COVID-19. The repertoire was sequenced with immunoSEQ multiplex PCR; TCRdb's copy has only in-frame clones and lacks some. Here the sample spans fewer than 350,000 clones, roughly nine tenths being singletons. Sequencing was performed on peripheral blood. The source is a woman younger than 45 with COVID-19, enrolled during active disease.

This clone occurred once. This chain links TRBV3-1 (or the pseudogene TRBV3-2) with TRBJ2-2, with 9 bases lining up with TRBD1. This CDR3 is built from 15 residues. The germline CDR1 and CDR2 sequences are LGHDT and YNNKEL (reference sequence). Trimming removed 2 bases from V and 6 bases from J; junction bases left unmatched: 4. CDR3 sequence: CASSQWTGEPGELFF. The CDR3 DNA is TGTGCCAGCAGCCAATGGACAGGGGAGCCCGGGGAGCTGTTTTTT.

The chain carries TRBV4-2 and TRBJ2-3; the match to TRBD1 covers 7 bases. V lost 2 bases and J lost 2; bases outside the gene matches: 4. In germline, CDR1 is LGHNA, CDR2 YNFKEQ. This CDR3 contains 15 residues. The DNA for the CDR3 is TGTGCCAGCAGCCAATACAGGGGCGACACAGATACGCAGTATTTT. Translated: CASSQYRGDTDTQYF.

In its sample, this clone was seen many times. The genes are TRBV10-3 and TRBJ1-5; 10 nucleotides line up with TRBD1. The V and J ends lost 5 bases and 4 bases, in that order; junction bases with no gene match: 5. This CDR3 has 15 amino acids. Per germline, CDR1 ENHRY and CDR2 SYGVKD. CDR3 loop: CAISRTGGENQPQHF. The CDR3 DNA reads TGTGCCATCAGTCGGACAGGGGGGGAAAATCAGCCCCAGCATTTT.

This clone was detected once. V and J are TRBV4-2 and TRBJ1-3; the D gene is possibly TRBD1 (6 bases). The CDR3 extends over 13 amino acids. Germline V gene lookup returns CDR1 LGHNA and CDR2 YNFKEQ. The V gene lost 3 bases and the J gene lost 3 bases, with 6 bases spanning the gap. CDR3 in DNA: TGTGCCAGCAGCCAGACAGGTGGAAACACCATATATTTT. It is translated as CASSQTGGNTIYF.

This sequence joins TRBV15 and TRBJ2-7; possibly TRBD2 for D (5 bases). Germline V lookup: CDR1 LNHNV, CDR2 YYDKDF (reference sequence). The CDR3 is 14 residues long. Trimming removed 0 bases from V and 3 bases from J, with 9 bases in between. CDR3 sequence (DNA): TGTGCCACCAGCAGAGAATGGACTGGCTACGAGCAGTACTTC. Its protein is CATSREWTGYEQYF. The complete variable domain, with remaining parts taken from reference TRBV15 and TRBJ2-7, reads DAMVIQNPRYQVTQFGKPVTLSCSQTLNHNVMYWYQQKSSQAPKLLFHYYDKDFNNEADTPDNFQSRRPNTSFCFLDIRSPGLGDTAMYLCATSREWTGYEQYFGPGTRLTVT.

The chain is built from TRBV14 and TRBJ2-7, with D possibly being TRBD2 (5 bases). The length of the CDR3 is 14 residues. Germline CDR1 and CDR2: SGHDN and FVKESK. V lost 5 bases to trimming and J lost 4 bases, with 15 bases between them. CDR3 coding DNA: TGTGCCAGCAGCGTCGGTATGTCGGGGTACGAGCAGTACTTC. Translation gives CASSVGMSGYEQYF. Combining the CDR3 with reference TRBV14 and TRBJ2-7 gives the whole variable domain EAGVTQFPSHSVIEKGQTVTLRCDPISGHDNLYWYRRVMGKEIKFLLHFVKESKQDESGMPNNRFLAERTGGTYSTLKVQPAELEDSGVYFCASSVGMSGYEQYFGPGTRLTVT.

This clone appeared a few times. This chain uses TRBV6-2 or TRBV6-3 with TRBJ1-5, with 7 bases lining up with TRBD1. The CDR3 covers 15 residues. V lost 4 bases, J lost 6 bases, and 9 bases stayed unmatched. The germline CDR1 and CDR2 sequences are MNHEY and SVGEGT. This CDR3 reads CASSSSTGSTQPQHF. CDR3 DNA: TGTGCCAGCAGTTCCTCGACAGGGTCGACTCAGCCCCAGCATTTT.

The sample holds many counts of this clone. The V gene is TRBV28, the J gene TRBJ1-2, with TRBD1 matching 7 bases. The junction had 5 bases not matched to a gene; V was cut back by 6 bases and J by 4 bases. The CDR3 is made up of 13 amino acids. CDR1 is MDHEN and CDR2 is SYDVKM in the germline V gene. CDR3 amino acids: CASSPGQSYGYTF. CDR3 nucleotide sequence: TGTGCCAGCAGCCCGGGACAGAGCTATGGCTACACCTTC.

A single count supports this clone. V usage is TRBV9 and J usage is TRBJ2-7; TRBD1 aligns across 11 bases. J was trimmed by 6 bases and V by 4 bases; bases with no gene match: 6. This CDR3 is 14 amino acids long. Germline CDR1 SGDLS, CDR2 YYNGEE. CDR3 region: CASSRRDRGAEQYF. The CDR3 nucleotides read TGTGCCAGCAGCCGTAGGGACAGGGGGGCCGAGCAGTACTTC.

This chain uses TRBV3-1 (or the pseudogene TRBV3-2) with TRBJ2-7; D is undetermined. CDR3 length: 14 residues. Germline CDR1 and CDR2: LGHDT and YNNKEL (reference sequence). Trimming left V 4 bases short and J 3 bases short, with 13 bases between. CDR3 sequence (DNA): TGTGCCAGCAGCCTACTCGCCGTCGGCTACGAGCAGTACTTC. The encoded protein is CASSLLAVGYEQYF.

Of note for this clone: Other DNA sequences in the same sample also yield this CDR3. The chain is built from TRBV7-9 and TRBJ2-5, with D maybe TRBD1 (5 bases). Germline CDR1 and CDR2: SEHNR and FQNEAQ (reference sequence). Trimming took off 5 bases at V and 5 bases at J, with 9 bases between the two ends. The CDR3 is made up of 12 amino acids. The DNA for the CDR3 is TGTGCCAGCAGCCAGGGTTGGGAGACCCAGTACTTC. Translated, it gives CASSQGWETQYF.

The chain uses TRBV14 and TRBJ2-7; 8 bases are a match to TRBD2. The CDR3 extends over 17 amino acids. Looked up from germline, CDR1 is SGHDN and CDR2 is FVKESK. Trimming at V came to 1 base and at J to 3 bases, leaving 11 bases not matched to a gene. For the CDR3, the DNA is TGTGCCAGCAGCCAAGTAGCGGGGAGTGGAGGGGGCTACGAGCAGTACTTC. This sequence encodes CASSQVAGSGGGYEQYF.

CDR3 DNA sequence: TGTGCCAGCTCACCAACAACTAGCGGAGGAGAGACCCAGTACTTC. This translates into CASSPTTSGGETQYF. The chain uses TRBV18 and TRBJ2-5; 8 bases line up with TRBD2. The trim removed 2 bases at V and 4 bases at J, leaving 6 bases unmatched. This CDR3 contains 15 residues. Germline assignment: CDR1 KGHSH and CDR2 LQKENI.

The chain joins TRBV5-5 to TRBJ2-7; 7 bases are shared with TRBD2. CDR3 length: 16 amino acids. The V and J ends lost 1 base and 2 bases, in that order; junction bases with no gene match: 9. Germline-derived CDR1 and CDR2 are SGHKS and YYEKEE (reference sequence). CDR3 bases: TGTGCCAGCAGCTTGTTAGGCGGGACTACCACCTACGAGCAGTACTTC. Its translation: CASSLLGGTTTYEQYF.

The chain uses TRBV4-1 and TRBJ2-3; D unresolved. Trimming left V 2 bases short and J 8 bases short, with 5 bases between. Germline loops: CDR1 MGHRA, CDR2 YSYEKL. The CDR3 is made up of 11 amino acids. The CDR3 here is CASSQSRTQYF. In nucleotides, the CDR3 is TGCGCCAGCAGCCAATCGCGTACGCAGTATTTT.

CDR3 coding DNA: TGTGCCAGCTCACCCGACAGGGGAGAGGGATCACCCCTCCACTTT. Protein: CASSPDRGEGSPLHF. This rearrangement joins TRBV18 to TRBJ1-6; 8 bases fit TRBD1. Germline lookup yields CDR1 KGHSH and CDR2 LQKENI. V lost 3 bases, J lost 10 bases, and 8 bases stayed unmatched. The CDR3 covers 15 residues.

The chain joins TRBV27 to TRBJ2-1, with 9 bases aligning to TRBD2. With V trimmed by 7 bases and J by 7 bases, 5 bases remained unmatched. This CDR3 contains 13 residues. Germline loops: CDR1 MNHEY, CDR2 SMNVEV (reference sequence). The CDR3 region is CASMAGGRNEQFF. DNA for the CDR3: TGTGCCAGCATGGCGGGGGGGCGAAATGAGCAGTTCTTC.

The rearrangement links TRBV3-1 (or the pseudogene TRBV3-2) to TRBJ1-2; D gene ambiguous. The germline V gene encodes CDR1 LGHDT and CDR2 YNNKEL (reference sequence). The CDR3 extends over 13 amino acids. The V end lost 10 bases, the J end lost 3 bases, and 15 bases lay between the germline ends. Here the CDR3 reads CATSVREDYGYTF. DNA for the CDR3: TGTGCCACATCCGTCCGGGAAGACTATGGCTACACCTTC.

This sequence joins TRBV24-1 and TRBJ2-1, with 7 bases matching TRBD2. The CDR3 is 14 residues long. V was clipped by 3 bases and J by 5 bases; unmatched bases: 3. Germline V gene data show CDR1 as KGHDR and CDR2 as SFDVKD. The CDR3 nucleotides read TGTGCCACCAGTGATGCGGGAGCCAACAATGAGCAGTTCTTC. This gives the protein CATSDAGANNEQFF.

This chain links TRBV6-1 with TRBJ1-6; the D is unclear. Germline V lookup: CDR1 MNHNS, CDR2 SASEGT. The V gene lost 3 bases and the J gene lost 5 bases, with 20 bases spanning the gap. The CDR3 totals 18 residues. DNA of the CDR3: TGTGCCAGCAGTGAGATCTTTACCAGGACTTGGGATAATTCACCCCTCCACTTT. Amino acids: CASSEIFTRTWDNSPLHF.

V is TRBV5-5 and J is TRBJ1-2; 11 nucleotides agree with TRBD1. CDR1 is SGHKS and CDR2 is YYEKEE in the germline V gene (reference sequence). J was trimmed by 6 bases and V by 4 bases; bases with no gene match: 8. CDR3 size: 15 residues. For the CDR3, the DNA is TGTGCCAGCAGCAGGGGACAGGGGGTTCCAGATGGCTACACCTTC. It is translated as CASSRGQGVPDGYTF.

The CDR3 region has the DNA TGTGCCAGCAGCCACTATCTAGCCGAGCAGTACTTC. Its protein is CASSHYLAEQYF. V usage is TRBV3-1 (or the pseudogene TRBV3-2) and J usage is TRBJ2-7; possible D gene TRBD2, 5 bases. Trimming cost V 3 bases and J 6 bases, with 9 bases left between them. The CDR3 totals 12 residues. Germline CDR1 reads LGHDT; CDR2 reads YNNKEL (reference sequence).

The genes are TRBV15 and TRBJ1-4; no clear D gene. V was shortened by 1 base and J by 8 bases, with 14 bases between the two germline ends. CDR3 length: 15 amino acids. Germline loops: CDR1 LNHNV, CDR2 YYDKDF (reference sequence). CDR3 DNA: TGTGCCACCAGCAGAGGAGCGGTGAACTCCGAAAAACTGTTTTTT. This sequence encodes CATSRGAVNSEKLFF.

V usage is TRBV7-9 and J usage is TRBJ1-6, with TRBD1 matching over 7 bases. Germline V gene sequence: CDR1 SEHNR, CDR2 FQNEAQ (reference sequence). This CDR3 is 15 amino acids long. Germline trimming cut 5 bases from V and 9 bases from J; bases unmatched to any gene: 10. The CDR3 DNA follows: TGTGCCAGCAGCCCGATTGAGGGGGCTGTTTCACCCCTCCACTTT. Amino acid sequence: CASSPIEGAVSPLHF.

A single count supports this clone. This rearrangement joins TRBV6-5 to TRBJ2-3; tentatively, D is TRBD1 (6 bases). Looked up from germline, CDR1 is MNHEY and CDR2 is SVGAGI. V was cut by 2 bases and J by 8 bases, with 8 bases left in between. This CDR3 is built from 12 residues. In DNA, the CDR3 is TGTGCCAGCAGTTACCTAGGGGGTACGCAGTATTTT. Its protein is CASSYLGGTQYF.

The J gene is TRBJ2-7, the V gene TRBV2; TRBD2 agrees at 10 bases. The J segment lost 3 bases and the V segment lost 6 bases, leaving 8 bases of the junction unmatched. Germline V gene sequence: CDR1 SNHLY, CDR2 FYNNEI. This CDR3 is built from 15 residues. CDR3 loop: CASSRGTSDLYEQYF. For the CDR3, the DNA is TGTGCCAGCAGCCGCGGGACTAGCGATCTCTACGAGCAGTACTTC.

With regard to this clone: Distinct nucleotide sequences in the sample also encode this CDR3. This chain uses TRBV18 with TRBJ2-7; a weak D match, TRBD1 (6 bases). The CDR3 covers 12 residues. Germline loops: CDR1 KGHSH, CDR2 LQKENI. V lost 3 bases and J 4 bases, leaving 7 bases between the germline ends. The chain's CDR3 is CASSPGQYEQYF. The CDR3 nucleotides are TGTGCCAGCTCACCTGGACAGTACGAGCAGTACTTC. The full variable domain, rest sourced from reference TRBV18 and TRBJ2-7, is NAGVMQNPRHLVRRRGQEARLRCSPMKGHSHVYWYRQLPEEGLKFMVYLQKENIIDESGMPKERFSAEFPKEGPSILRIQQVVRGDSAAYFCASSPGQYEQYFGPGTRLTVT.